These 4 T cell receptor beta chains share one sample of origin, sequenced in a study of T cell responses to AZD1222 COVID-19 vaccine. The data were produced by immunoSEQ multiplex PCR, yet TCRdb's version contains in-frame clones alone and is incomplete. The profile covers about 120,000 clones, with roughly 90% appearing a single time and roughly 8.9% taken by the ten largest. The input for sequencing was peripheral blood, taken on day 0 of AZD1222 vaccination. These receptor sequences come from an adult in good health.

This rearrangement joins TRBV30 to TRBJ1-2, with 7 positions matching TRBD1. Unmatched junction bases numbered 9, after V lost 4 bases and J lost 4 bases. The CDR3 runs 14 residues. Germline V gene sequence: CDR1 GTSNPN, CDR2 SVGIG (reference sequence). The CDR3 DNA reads TGTGCCTGGAAAGCCGGACAGGCAACCTATGGCTACACCTTC. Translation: CAWKAGQATYGYTF. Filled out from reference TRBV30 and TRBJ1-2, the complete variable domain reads SQTIHQWPATLVQPVGSPLSLECTVEGTSNPNLYWYRQAAGRGLQLLFYSVGIGQISSEVPQNLSASRPQDRQFILSSKKLLLSDSGFYLCAWKAGQATYGYTFGSGTRLTVV.

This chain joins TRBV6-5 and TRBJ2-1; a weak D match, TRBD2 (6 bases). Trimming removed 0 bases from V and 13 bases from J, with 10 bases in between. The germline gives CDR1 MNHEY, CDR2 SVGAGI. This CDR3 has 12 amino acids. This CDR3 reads CASSYSTGTQFF. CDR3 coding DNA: TGTGCCAGCAGTTACTCGACCGGGACTCAGTTCTTC.

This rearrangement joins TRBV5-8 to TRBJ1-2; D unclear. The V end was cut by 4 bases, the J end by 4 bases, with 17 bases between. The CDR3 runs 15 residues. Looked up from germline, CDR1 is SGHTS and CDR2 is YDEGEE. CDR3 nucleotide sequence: TGTGCCAGCAGCCGTAAGATGCTTCTCGTCTATGGCTACACCTTC. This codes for CASSRKMLLVYGYTF.

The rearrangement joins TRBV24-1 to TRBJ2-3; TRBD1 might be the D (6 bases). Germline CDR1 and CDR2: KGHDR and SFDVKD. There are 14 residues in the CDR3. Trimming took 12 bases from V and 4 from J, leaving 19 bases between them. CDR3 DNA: TGTGCCCCTCGCATTAGGACAGTTTCAGATACGCAGTATTTT. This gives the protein CAPRIRTVSDTQYF.